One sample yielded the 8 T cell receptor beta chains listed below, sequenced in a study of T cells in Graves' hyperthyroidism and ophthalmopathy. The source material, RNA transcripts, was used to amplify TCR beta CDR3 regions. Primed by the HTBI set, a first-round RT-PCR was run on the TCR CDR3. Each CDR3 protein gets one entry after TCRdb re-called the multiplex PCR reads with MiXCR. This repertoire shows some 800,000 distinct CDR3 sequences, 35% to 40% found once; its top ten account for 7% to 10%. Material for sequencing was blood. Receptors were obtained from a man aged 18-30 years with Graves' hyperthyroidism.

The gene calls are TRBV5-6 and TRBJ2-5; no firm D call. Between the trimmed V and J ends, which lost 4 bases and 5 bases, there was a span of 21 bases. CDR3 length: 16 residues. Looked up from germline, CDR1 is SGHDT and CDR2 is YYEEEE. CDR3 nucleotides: TGTGCCAGCAGCCGACCGGGCCTAAACGGTCGGGAGACCCAGTACTTC. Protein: CASSRPGLNGRETQYF.

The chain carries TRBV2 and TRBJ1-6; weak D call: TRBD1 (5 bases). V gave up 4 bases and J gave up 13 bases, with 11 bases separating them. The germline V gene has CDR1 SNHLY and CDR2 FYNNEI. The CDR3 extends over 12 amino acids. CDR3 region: CASSAGNQPLHF. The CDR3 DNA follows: TGTGCCAGCAGTGCAGGGAATCAGCCCCTCCACTTT.

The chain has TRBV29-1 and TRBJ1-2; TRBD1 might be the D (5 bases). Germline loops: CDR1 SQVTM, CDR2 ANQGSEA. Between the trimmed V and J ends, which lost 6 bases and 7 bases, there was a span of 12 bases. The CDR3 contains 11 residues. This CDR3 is CSVRVGGGYTF. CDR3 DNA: TGCAGCGTCCGCGTCGGGGGTGGCTACACCTTC. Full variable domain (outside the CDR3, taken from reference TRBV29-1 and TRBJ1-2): SAVISQKPSRDICQRGTSLTIQCQVDSQVTMMFWYRQQPGQSLTLIATANQGSEATYESGFVIDKFPISRPNLTFSTLTVSNMSPEDSSIYLCSVRVGGGYTFGSGTRLTVV.

CDR3 DNA sequence: TGTGCCAGTATCCAATCGAAAGCCGCAGTACAGGGAGGTCAGCCCCAGCATTTT. Its translation: CASIQSKAAVQGGQPQHF. This chain joins TRBV19 and TRBJ1-5, with TRBD1 as a possible D gene (6 bases). The germline V gene encodes CDR1 LNHDA and CDR2 SQIVND (reference sequence). The CDR3 is 18 amino acids. Trimming cost V 7 bases and J 6 bases, with 28 bases left between them.

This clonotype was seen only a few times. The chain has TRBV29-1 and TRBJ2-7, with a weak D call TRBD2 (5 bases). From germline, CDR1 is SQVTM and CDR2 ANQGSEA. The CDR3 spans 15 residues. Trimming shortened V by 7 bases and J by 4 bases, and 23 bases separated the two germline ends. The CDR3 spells CSASEPSEVPYEQYF. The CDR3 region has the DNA TGCAGCGCTTCTGAACCGTCGGAGGTACCTTACGAGCAGTACTTC.

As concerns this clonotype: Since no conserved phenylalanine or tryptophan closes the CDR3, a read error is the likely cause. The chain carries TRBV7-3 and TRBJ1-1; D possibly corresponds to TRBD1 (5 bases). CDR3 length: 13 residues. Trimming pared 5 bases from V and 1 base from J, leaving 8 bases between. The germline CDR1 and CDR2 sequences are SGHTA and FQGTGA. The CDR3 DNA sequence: TGTGCCAGCAGCCCGGACACGAACACTGAAGCTTTCCTT. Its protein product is CASSPDTNTEAFL.

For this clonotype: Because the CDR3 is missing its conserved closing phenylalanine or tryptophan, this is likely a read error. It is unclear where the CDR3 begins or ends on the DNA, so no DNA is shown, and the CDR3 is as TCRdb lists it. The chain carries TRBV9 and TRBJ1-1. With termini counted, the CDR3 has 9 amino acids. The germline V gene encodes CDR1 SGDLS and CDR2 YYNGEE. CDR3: CASSVDGRA.

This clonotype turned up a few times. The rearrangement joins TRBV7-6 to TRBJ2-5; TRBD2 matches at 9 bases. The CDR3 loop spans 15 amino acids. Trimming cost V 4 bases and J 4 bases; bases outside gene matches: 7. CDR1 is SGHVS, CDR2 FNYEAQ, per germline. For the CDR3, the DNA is TGTGCCAGCAGCTCCTGGAATAGCGGGGGAGAGACCCAGTACTTC. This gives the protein CASSSWNSGGETQYF. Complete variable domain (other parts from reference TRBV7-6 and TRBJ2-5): GAGVSQSPRYKVTKRGQDVALRCDPISGHVSLYWYRQALGQGPEFLTYFNYEAQQDKSGLPNDRFSAERPEGSISTLTIQRTEQRDSAMYRCASSSWNSGGETQYFGPGTRLLVL.